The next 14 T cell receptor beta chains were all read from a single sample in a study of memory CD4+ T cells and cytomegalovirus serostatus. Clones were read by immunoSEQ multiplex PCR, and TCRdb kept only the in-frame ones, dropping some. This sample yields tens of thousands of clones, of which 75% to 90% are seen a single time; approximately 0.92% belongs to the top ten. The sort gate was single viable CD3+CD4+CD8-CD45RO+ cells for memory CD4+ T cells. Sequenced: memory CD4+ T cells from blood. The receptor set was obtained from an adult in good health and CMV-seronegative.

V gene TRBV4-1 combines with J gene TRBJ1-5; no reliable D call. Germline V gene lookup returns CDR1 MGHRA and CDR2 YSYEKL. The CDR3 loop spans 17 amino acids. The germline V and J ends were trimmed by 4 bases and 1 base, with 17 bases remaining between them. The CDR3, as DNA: TGCGCCAGCAGCCCTTCGGCAATAGGACGGAGCAATCAGCCCCAGCATTTT. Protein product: CASSPSAIGRSNQPQHF.

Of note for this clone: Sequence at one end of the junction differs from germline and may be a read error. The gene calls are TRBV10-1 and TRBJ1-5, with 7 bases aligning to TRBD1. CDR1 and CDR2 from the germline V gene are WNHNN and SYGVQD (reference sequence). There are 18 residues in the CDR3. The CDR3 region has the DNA TGCGCCAGCAATGAGCGGACGACCAAGCAGGGGGTCAATCAGCCCCAGCATTTT. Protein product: CASNERTTKQGVNQPQHF.

CDR3 amino acids: CASSYGRGTVYGYTF. DNA of the CDR3: TGTGCCAGCAGTTACGGCCGAGGGACAGTTTATGGCTACACCTTC. The V and J genes are TRBV6-7 and TRBJ1-2, with 7 bases matching TRBD1. TRBV6-7 is an open reading frame, and its role is uncertain. The CDR3 is 15 residues long. Trimming took 2 bases from V and 5 from J; bases not matched to a gene: 8.

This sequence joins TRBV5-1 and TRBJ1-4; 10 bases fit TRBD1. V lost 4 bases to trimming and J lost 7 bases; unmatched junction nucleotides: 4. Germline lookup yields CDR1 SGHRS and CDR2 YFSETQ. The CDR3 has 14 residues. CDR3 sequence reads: CASSAGTGVEKLFF. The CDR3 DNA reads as TGCGCCAGCAGCGCCGGGACAGGGGTTGAAAAACTGTTTTTT.

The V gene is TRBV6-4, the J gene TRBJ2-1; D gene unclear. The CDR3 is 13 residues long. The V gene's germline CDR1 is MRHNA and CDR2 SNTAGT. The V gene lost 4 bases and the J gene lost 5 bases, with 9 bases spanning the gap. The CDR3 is CASSGGRDNEQFF. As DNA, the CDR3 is TGTGCCAGCAGTGGAGGCAGAGACAATGAGCAGTTCTTC.

CDR3 region: CASSGQGMGQPQHF. Written as DNA, the CDR3 is TGTGCCAGCAGTGGACAGGGGATGGGTCAGCCCCAGCATTTT. The V and J genes are TRBV6-1 and TRBJ1-5, with TRBD1 identical over 8 bases. The J segment lost 6 bases and the V segment lost 4 bases, leaving 5 bases of the junction unmatched. Germline CDR1 is MNHNS and CDR2 is SASEGT. The CDR3 loop spans 14 amino acids.

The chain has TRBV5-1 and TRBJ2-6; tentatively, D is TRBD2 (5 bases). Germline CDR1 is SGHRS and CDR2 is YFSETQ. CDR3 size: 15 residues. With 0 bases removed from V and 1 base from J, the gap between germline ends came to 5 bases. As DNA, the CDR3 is TGCGCCAGCAGCTTGGGAGGGTCTGGGGCCAACGTCCTGACTTTC. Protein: CASSLGGSGANVLTF.

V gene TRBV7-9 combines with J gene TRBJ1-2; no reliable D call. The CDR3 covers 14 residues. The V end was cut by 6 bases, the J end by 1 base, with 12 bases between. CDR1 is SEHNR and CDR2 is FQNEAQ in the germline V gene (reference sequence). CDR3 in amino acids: CASSAARVNYGYTF. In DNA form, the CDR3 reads TGTGCCAGCAGTGCGGCCCGGGTTAACTATGGCTACACCTTC.

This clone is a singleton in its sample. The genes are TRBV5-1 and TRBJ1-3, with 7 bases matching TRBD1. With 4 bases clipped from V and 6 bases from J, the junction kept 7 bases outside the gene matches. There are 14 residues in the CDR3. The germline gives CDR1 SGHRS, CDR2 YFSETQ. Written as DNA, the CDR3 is TGCGCCAGCAGCCGATCAGACAGGGTAAACACCATATATTTT. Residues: CASSRSDRVNTIYF.

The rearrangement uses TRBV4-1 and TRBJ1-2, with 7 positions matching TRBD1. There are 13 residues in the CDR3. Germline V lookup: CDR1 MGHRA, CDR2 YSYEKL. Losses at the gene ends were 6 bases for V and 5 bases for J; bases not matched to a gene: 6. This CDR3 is CASRGQGGYGYTF. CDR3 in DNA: TGCGCCAGCAGGGGCCAGGGGGGGTATGGCTACACCTTC.

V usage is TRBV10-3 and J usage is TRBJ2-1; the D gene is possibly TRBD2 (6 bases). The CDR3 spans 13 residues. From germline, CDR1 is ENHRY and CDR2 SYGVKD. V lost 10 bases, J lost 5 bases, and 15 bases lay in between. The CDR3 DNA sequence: TGTGCCACCTCAAAGGAGGGGAACAATGAGCAGTTCTTC. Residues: CATSKEGNNEQFF.

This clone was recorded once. This chain's CDR3 is CASSLSSGTSGRGNTQYF. The DNA for the CDR3 is TGTGCCAGCAGCCTTTCCTCCGGGACTAGCGGGAGGGGAAATACGCAGTATTTT. The V and J genes are TRBV7-8 and TRBJ2-3, with 16 bases matching TRBD2. Unmatched junction bases numbered 12, after V lost 5 bases and J lost 7 bases. The CDR3 runs to 18 residues. CDR1 is SGHVS, CDR2 FQNEAQ, per germline.

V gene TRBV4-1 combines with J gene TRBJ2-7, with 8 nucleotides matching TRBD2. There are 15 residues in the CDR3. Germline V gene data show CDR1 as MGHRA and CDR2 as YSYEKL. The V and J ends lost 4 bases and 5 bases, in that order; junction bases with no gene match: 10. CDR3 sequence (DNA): TGCGCCAGCAGCCGGGCGGCGGGAGGAATGGACGAGCAGTACTTC. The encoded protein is CASSRAAGGMDEQYF.

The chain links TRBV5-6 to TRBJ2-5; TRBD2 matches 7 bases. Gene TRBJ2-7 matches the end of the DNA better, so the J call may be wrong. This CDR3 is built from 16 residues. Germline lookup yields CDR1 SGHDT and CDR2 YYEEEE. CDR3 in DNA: TGTGCCAGCAGCTTGTACGGTGGCGGGAGATTGTACGAGCAGTACTTC. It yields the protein CASSLYGGGRLYEQYF.